The source of this T cell receptor (beta chain) is a study of beta chain features in type 1 diabetes (dated by TCRdb to 2017 to 2018). Study-level background: Patients and healthy donors did not differ in mean age, gender distribution, total cell number or subset yield. A total of 90 million to 140 million sorted cells were examined across all samples, and RNA yield correlated strongly with the number of cells per subset. The study compared TCRB repertoires of sorted circulating CD4+ T cell subsets between recently diagnosed type 1 diabetes patients and matched healthy donors. Naive and central memory subsets were obtained from all 30 or so donors, but regulatory and stem cell-like memory subsets were isolated from only 8 patients and roughly 8 healthy donors.

What the study reported, not specific to this receptor: Fewer insertions and more nucleotide deletions at VDJ recombination sites were observed in patients with type 1 diabetes, implying thymic rearrangement abnormalities. Type 1 diabetes patients showed a moderate but significant shortening of TCRB CDR3 length in all four CD4+ subsets. Because cDNA rather than genomic DNA was sequenced, highly expressing activated cells could have been over-represented, although no difference in activation and CD3 levels was found between groups. Because small numbers of individuals were included in the HLA sub-analyses, any influence of HLA type on TCRB rearrangement was left unresolved. PCR may preferentially amplify shorter templates, but because patient and control samples were amplified and corrected together, any resulting skew would affect both groups equally. The naive, central memory and regulatory TCRB repertoires appeared to resemble one another more closely among patients than among healthy donors.

Each donor gave one peripheral blood draw, about 100 mL on average, collected into heparinised tubes. Using a panel that included CD45RO, CCR7, CD25, CD127, CD95 and CD27, naive, central memory, regulatory and stem cell-like memory CD4+ T cells were sorted on a BD FACSAria II. All sorted populations exceeded 95% purity. Right away, PBMCs were isolated by Lymphoprep density gradient centrifugation and were stained directly, with no culture step. So that batch effects would be minimized, each experiment stained and sorted samples in pairs, pairing one healthy donor with one patient. All of the isolated RNA was reverse transcribed with the High Capacity cDNA Reverse Transcription Kit, so expressed TCRB transcripts were sequenced. Deep immunoSEQ sequencing was performed on naive, central memory and regulatory T cell samples, with an average of about 3.57 million total reads per sample. Sorted cells were lysed in RLT buffer, and RNA was extracted using DNase-treated RNeasy Micro or Mini kits according to cell number. Each cell subset was processed on its own to prevent cross-contamination, while patient and healthy donor samples were processed together. Using the immunoSEQ multiplex PCR, TCRB sequences were amplified from cDNA into 87-bp fragments spanning the CDR3 region. Sequencing of the amplicons was done on the Illumina HiSeq platform. Concerning the study's data processing: Synthetic template baselines were used to correct PCR bias computationally, reads within Hamming distance 2 were collapsed together, and singletons that could not be merged were discarded. Reads were aligned to IMGT to assign V, D and J genes, CDR3 length, and insertions or deletions at six rearrangement sites. Within each subset, clonotype counts were normalized to sorted cell number, after which true diversity and Gini coefficients were computed with the tcR R package. The overlap coefficient, calculated on TCRB nucleotide sequences, was used to measure repertoire sharing. TCRdb re-hosts the immuneACCESS table, in-frame sequences only. Its copies lack some clones; in the studies checked, an unresolved V gene accounts for under half of them, and the cause for the rest is not known. V and J calls and clone size follow that table, whereas D and trimming were derived from the DNA. The sample profile shows around 190,000 clones; approximately 13% of them were found once. 0.55% to 0.8% of the sample is held by the ten biggest clonotypes.

In the germline V gene, CDR1 corresponds to MDHEN and CDR2 to SYDVKM. The CDR3 spans 14 residues, from the cysteine through the phenylalanine. Only CDR3 DNA remains: 42 bases, in frame from the first base. Germline trimming amounts to 7 bases on V and 0 bases on J, with 6 as the count of junction bases outside the gene matches. This clone was detected a few times. The antigen it recognizes is unknown. Per-base quality was not reported, and no clone a single base away is much larger than it. This sequence was found in a woman aged 18-29 years in good health. Input material: central memory CD4+ T cells from blood. The receptor chain draws on TRBV28 and TRBJ2-7, with 7 bases in between that match TRBD1. The DNA sequence is as follows: TGTGCCAGCACCGGGACAGTTGGCTCCTACGAGCAGTACTTC. Its translation is CASTGTVGSYEQYF.